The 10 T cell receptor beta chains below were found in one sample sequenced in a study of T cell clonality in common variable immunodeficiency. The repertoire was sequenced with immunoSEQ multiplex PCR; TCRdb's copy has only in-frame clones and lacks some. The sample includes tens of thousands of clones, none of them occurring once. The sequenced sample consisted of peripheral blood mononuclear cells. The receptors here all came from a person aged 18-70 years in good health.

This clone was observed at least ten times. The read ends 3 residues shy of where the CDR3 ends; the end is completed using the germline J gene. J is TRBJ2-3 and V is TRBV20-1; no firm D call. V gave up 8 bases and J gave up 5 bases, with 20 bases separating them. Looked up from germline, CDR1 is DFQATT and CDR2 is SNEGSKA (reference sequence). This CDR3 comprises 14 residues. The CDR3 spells CSTPPRASGDTQYF. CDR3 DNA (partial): TGCAGTACTCCGCCCCGAGCGTCTGGAGATACG.

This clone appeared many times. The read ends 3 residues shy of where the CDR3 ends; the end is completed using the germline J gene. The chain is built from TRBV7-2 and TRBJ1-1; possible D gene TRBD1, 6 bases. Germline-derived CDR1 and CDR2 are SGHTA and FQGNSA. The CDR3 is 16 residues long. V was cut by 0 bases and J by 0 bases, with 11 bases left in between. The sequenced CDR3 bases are TGTGCCAGCAGCTTAGCCAGGACAGTTCTGAACACTGAA. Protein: CASSLARTVLNTE. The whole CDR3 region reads CASSLARTVLNTEAFF.

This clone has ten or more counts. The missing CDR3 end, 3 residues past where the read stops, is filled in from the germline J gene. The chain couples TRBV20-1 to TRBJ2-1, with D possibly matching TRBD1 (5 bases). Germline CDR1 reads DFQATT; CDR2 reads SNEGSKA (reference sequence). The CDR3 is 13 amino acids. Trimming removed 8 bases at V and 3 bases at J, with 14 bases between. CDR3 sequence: CSTVGRVYNEQFF. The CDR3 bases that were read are TGCAGTACGGTCGGCAGGGTCTACAATGAG.

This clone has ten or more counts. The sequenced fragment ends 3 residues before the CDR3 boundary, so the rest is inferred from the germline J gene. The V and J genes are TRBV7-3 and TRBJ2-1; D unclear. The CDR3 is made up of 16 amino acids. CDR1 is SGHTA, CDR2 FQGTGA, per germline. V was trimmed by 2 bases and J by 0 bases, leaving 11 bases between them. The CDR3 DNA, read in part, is TGTGCCAGCAGCTTAGTCAAGGCAGGCTCCTACAATGAG. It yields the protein CASSLVKAGSYNE. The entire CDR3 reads CASSLVKAGSYNEQFF.

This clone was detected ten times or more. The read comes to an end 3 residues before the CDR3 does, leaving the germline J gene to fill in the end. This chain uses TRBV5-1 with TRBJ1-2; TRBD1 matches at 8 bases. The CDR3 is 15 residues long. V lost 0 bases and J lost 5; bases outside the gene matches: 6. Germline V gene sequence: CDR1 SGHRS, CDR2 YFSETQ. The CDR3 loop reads CASSLGTGSGYGYTF. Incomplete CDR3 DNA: TGCGCCAGCAGCTTGGGGACAGGGTCCGGGTATGGC.

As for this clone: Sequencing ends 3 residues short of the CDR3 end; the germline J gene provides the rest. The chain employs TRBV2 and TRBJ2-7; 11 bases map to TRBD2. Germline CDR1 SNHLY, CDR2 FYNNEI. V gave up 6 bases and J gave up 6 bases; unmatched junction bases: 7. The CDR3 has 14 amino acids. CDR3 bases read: TGTGCCAGCAGGGCACTAGCGGGAGAGACCGAG. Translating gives CASRALAGETE. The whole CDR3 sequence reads CASRALAGETEQYF.

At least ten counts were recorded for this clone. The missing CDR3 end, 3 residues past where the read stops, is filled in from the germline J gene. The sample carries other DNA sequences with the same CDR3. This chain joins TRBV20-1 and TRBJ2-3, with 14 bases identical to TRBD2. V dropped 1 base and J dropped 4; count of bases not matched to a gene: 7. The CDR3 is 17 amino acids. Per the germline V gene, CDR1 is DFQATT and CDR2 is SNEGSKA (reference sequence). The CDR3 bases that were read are TGCAGTGCTAGAGGCAGGGGACTAGCGGGAGAGGCAGATACG. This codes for CSARGRGLAGEADT. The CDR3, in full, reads CSARGRGLAGEADTQYF.

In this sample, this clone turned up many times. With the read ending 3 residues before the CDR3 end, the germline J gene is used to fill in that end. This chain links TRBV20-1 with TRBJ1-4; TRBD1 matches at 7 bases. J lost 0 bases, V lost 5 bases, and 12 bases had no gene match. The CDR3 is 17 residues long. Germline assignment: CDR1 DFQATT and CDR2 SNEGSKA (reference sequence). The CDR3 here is CSAGLGGGAATNEKLFF. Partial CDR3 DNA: TGCAGTGCTGGTCTTGGAGGGGGCGCAGCAACTAATGAAAAA.

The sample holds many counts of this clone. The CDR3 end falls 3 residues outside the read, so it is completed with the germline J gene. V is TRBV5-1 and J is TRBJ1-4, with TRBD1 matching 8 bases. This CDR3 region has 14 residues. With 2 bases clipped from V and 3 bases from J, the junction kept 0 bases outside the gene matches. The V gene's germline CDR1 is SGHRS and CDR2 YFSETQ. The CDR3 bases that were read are TGCGCCAGCAGCTTACAGGGGGCTAATGAAAAA. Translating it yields CASSLQGANEK. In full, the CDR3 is CASSLQGANEKLFF.

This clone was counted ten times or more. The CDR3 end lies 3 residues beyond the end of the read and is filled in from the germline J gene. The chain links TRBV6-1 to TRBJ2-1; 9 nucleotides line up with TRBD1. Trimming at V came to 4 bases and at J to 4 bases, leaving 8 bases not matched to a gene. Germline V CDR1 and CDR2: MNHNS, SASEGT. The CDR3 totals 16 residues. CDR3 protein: CASSVNRGLGYNEQFF. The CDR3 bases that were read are TGTGCCAGCAGTGTTAACAGGGGGCTCGGGTACAATGAG.